This T cell receptor (beta chain) was captured by sequencing in a study of T cell responses to AZD1222 COVID-19 vaccine. The protocol was immunoSEQ multiplex PCR, while the TCRdb copy is restricted to in-frame clones and leaves out a portion. The table has some 200,000 clones, 90% to 95% seen once. The V gene's germline CDR1 is SGHRS and CDR2 YFSETQ. This CDR3 has 14 residues. J lost 7 bases, V lost 3 bases, and 4 bases had no gene match. The rearrangement uses TRBV5-1 and TRBJ1-5; 10 bases are shared with TRBD1. The source was peripheral blood, collected 28 days after the second dose of the MenACWY control vaccine. This clonotype originated in an adult who received the MenACWY meningococcal vaccine as a control. In DNA form, the CDR3 reads TGCGCCAGCAGCTCTGGACAGGGGGGACAGCCCCAGCATTTT. It codes for CASSSGQGGQPQHF.